The rows below give T cell receptor beta chains drawn from one sample of a study of PD-1 blockade in classical Hodgkin lymphoma. This table comes from immunoSEQ multiplex PCR, and its TCRdb copy is limited to in-frame clones, with some not included. The sample carries roughly 16,000 clones, about 85% recorded once. The sequenced sample consisted of peripheral blood mononuclear cells (PBMCs). The receptors originated from a human donor with classical Hodgkin lymphoma. Both conserved end residues are part of each CDR3. Each record gives: clone size, J gene, D gene, V gene, CDR3 protein, CDR3 DNA. D genes are given only for firm matches. Size tells how often a clone was seen (once, few, many) or the class of an expanded clone, and some rows leave it out.

clone_size: once; j_call: TRBJ2-1; d_call: .; v_call: TRBV18; cdr3_aa: CASSPHLEAYNEQFF; cdr3_nt: TGTGCCAGCTCACCACATCTAGAGGCTTACAATGAGCAGTTCTTC
clone_size: .; j_call: TRBJ2-7; d_call: .; v_call: TRBV11-2; cdr3_aa: CASSFGAPYEQYF; cdr3_nt: TGTGCCAGCAGCTTTGGGGCACCCTACGAGCAGTACTTC
clone_size: .; j_call: TRBJ2-7; d_call: TRBD1; v_call: TRBV29-1; cdr3_aa: CSAQRQGINEQYF; cdr3_nt: TGCAGCGCCCAAAGACAGGGGATCAACGAGCAGTACTTC
clone_size: .; j_call: TRBJ1-2; d_call: .; v_call: TRBV27; cdr3_aa: CASSPRGNYGYTF; cdr3_nt: TGTGCCAGCAGTCCAAGGGGAAACTATGGCTACACCTTC
clone_size: .; j_call: TRBJ2-2; d_call: .; v_call: TRBV6-5; cdr3_aa: CASSSPAMTNTGELFF; cdr3_nt: TGTGCCAGCAGTTCCCCAGCAATGACGAACACCGGGGAGCTGTTTTTT
clone_size: .; j_call: TRBJ2-5; d_call: TRBD1; v_call: TRBV18; cdr3_aa: CASSPLTGFDLQETQYF; cdr3_nt: TGTGCCAGCTCACCACTGACAGGGTTCGATTTACAAGAGACCCAGTACTTC
clone_size: few; j_call: TRBJ2-7; d_call: TRBD2; v_call: TRBV28; cdr3_aa: CASYSRASGYEQYF; cdr3_nt: TGTGCCAGCTATTCGAGGGCTAGCGGCTACGAGCAGTACTTC
clone_size: .; j_call: TRBJ2-1; d_call: .; v_call: TRBV7-2; cdr3_aa: CASSADGNNEQFF; cdr3_nt: TGTGCCAGCAGCGCAGACGGAAACAATGAGCAGTTCTTC
clone_size: .; j_call: TRBJ2-1; d_call: TRBD1; v_call: TRBV7-2; cdr3_aa: CASSKGQGAGNEQFF; cdr3_nt: TGTGCCAGCAGCAAGGGACAGGGGGCGGGTAATGAGCAGTTCTTC
clone_size: .; j_call: TRBJ1-5; d_call: .; v_call: TRBV7-9; cdr3_aa: CASSLGGNSNQPQHF; cdr3_nt: TGTGCCAGCAGCTTAGGGGGGAATAGCAATCAGCCCCAGCATTTT
clone_size: .; j_call: TRBJ1-1; d_call: .; v_call: TRBV7-8; cdr3_aa: CASSPQTWGGWTEAFF; cdr3_nt: TGTGCCAGCAGCCCTCAGACCTGGGGGGGATGGACTGAAGCTTTCTTT
clone_size: .; j_call: TRBJ1-5; d_call: TRBD1; v_call: TRBV7-2; cdr3_aa: CASSSGQGGQPQHF; cdr3_nt: TGTGCCAGCAGCTCAGGACAGGGTGGACAGCCCCAGCATTTT
clone_size: .; j_call: TRBJ1-1; d_call: TRBD1; v_call: TRBV19; cdr3_aa: CASALWTGSTEAFF; cdr3_nt: TGTGCCAGTGCTCTGTGGACAGGCAGCACTGAAGCTTTCTTT
clone_size: .; j_call: TRBJ2-5; d_call: .; v_call: TRBV14; cdr3_aa: CASSPLRGPNQETQYF; cdr3_nt: TGTGCCAGCAGCCCCCTCCGCGGGCCTAACCAAGAGACCCAGTACTTC
clone_size: .; j_call: TRBJ1-1; d_call: .; v_call: TRBV5-1; cdr3_aa: CASARDLGNTEAFF; cdr3_nt: TGCGCCAGCGCTAGGGACCTGGGGAACACTGAAGCTTTCTTT
clone_size: .; j_call: TRBJ2-2; d_call: .; v_call: TRBV19; cdr3_aa: CASSIGMNTGELFF; cdr3_nt: TGTGCCAGTAGTATAGGGATGAACACCGGGGAGCTGTTTTTT
clone_size: .; j_call: TRBJ2-7; d_call: TRBD2; v_call: TRBV27; cdr3_aa: CASSLFRASGIAHEQYF; cdr3_nt: TGTGCCAGCAGTTTATTCCGGGCTAGCGGGATTGCCCACGAGCAGTACTTC
clone_size: .; j_call: TRBJ2-1; d_call: .; v_call: TRBV28; cdr3_aa: CASSPGSPRDEQFF; cdr3_nt: TGTGCCAGCAGTCCCGGGAGCCCCAGGGATGAGCAGTTCTTC
clone_size: once; j_call: TRBJ2-5; d_call: .; v_call: TRBV18; cdr3_aa: CASSPRVASARETQYF; cdr3_nt: TGTGCCAGCTCCCCTCGGGTGGCTAGCGCGCGGGAGACCCAGTACTTC
clone_size: .; j_call: TRBJ2-5; d_call: TRBD1; v_call: TRBV6-5; cdr3_aa: CASSYTGRGFQETQYF; cdr3_nt: TGTGCCAGCAGTTACACGGGCAGGGGGTTCCAAGAGACCCAGTACTTC
clone_size: .; j_call: TRBJ1-2; d_call: TRBD1; v_call: TRBV7-8; cdr3_aa: CASSPRTGRNYGYTF; cdr3_nt: TGTGCCAGCAGCCCGCGGACAGGGCGAAACTATGGCTACACCTTC
clone_size: .; j_call: TRBJ2-4; d_call: .; v_call: TRBV4-3; cdr3_aa: CASSQDQRPVLAKNIQYF; cdr3_nt: TGCGCCAGCAGCCAAGATCAACGGCCGGTTCTAGCCAAAAACATTCAGTACTTC
clone_size: .; j_call: TRBJ1-4; d_call: .; v_call: TRBV7-2; cdr3_aa: CASSLVGSLGEKLFF; cdr3_nt: TGTGCCAGCAGCTTAGTTGGCAGCCTAGGGGAAAAACTGTTTTTT
clone_size: once; j_call: TRBJ2-5; d_call: .; v_call: TRBV7-9; cdr3_aa: CASSFRVGETQYF; cdr3_nt: TGTGCCAGCAGCTTCAGGGTTGGGGAGACCCAGTACTTC
clone_size: .; j_call: TRBJ1-5; d_call: .; v_call: TRBV6-5; cdr3_aa: CASSYERGNQPQHF; cdr3_nt: TGTGCCAGCAGTTACGAGAGGGGAAATCAGCCCCAGCATTTT
clone_size: once; j_call: TRBJ2-1; d_call: .; v_call: TRBV19; cdr3_aa: CASSIDRAAYNEQFF; cdr3_nt: TGTGCCAGTAGTATAGACAGGGCGGCCTACAATGAGCAGTTCTTC
clone_size: .; j_call: TRBJ2-3; d_call: .; v_call: TRBV13; cdr3_aa: CASSYYPDTQYF; cdr3_nt: TGTGCCAGCAGCTATTATCCGGATACGCAGTATTTT
clone_size: .; j_call: TRBJ2-7; d_call: .; v_call: TRBV12-1; cdr3_aa: CASSHTYEQYF; cdr3_nt: TGTGCCAGCAGCCACACCTACGAGCAGTACTTC
clone_size: .; j_call: TRBJ1-2; d_call: TRBD1; v_call: TRBV6-1; cdr3_aa: CASRDRAGNYGYTF; cdr3_nt: TGTGCCAGCAGAGACAGGGCGGGGAACTATGGCTACACCTTC
clone_size: .; j_call: TRBJ2-1; d_call: TRBD2; v_call: TRBV5-1; cdr3_aa: CASSLALAGGEQFF; cdr3_nt: TGCGCCAGCAGCTTGGCCCTAGCGGGAGGTGAGCAGTTCTTC
clone_size: .; j_call: TRBJ1-5; d_call: TRBD1; v_call: TRBV6-1; cdr3_aa: CASRGQVSNQPQHF; cdr3_nt: TGTGCCAGCAGGGGACAGGTTAGCAATCAGCCCCAGCATTTT
clone_size: .; j_call: TRBJ2-3; d_call: TRBD2; v_call: TRBV7-2; cdr3_aa: CASSRDSFSGRNPYTQYF; cdr3_nt: TGTGCCAGCAGTCGGGACAGCTTTAGCGGGAGGAATCCCTATACGCAGTATTTT
clone_size: .; j_call: TRBJ2-1; d_call: .; v_call: TRBV4-3; cdr3_aa: CASSQAPGLEQFF; cdr3_nt: TGCGCCAGCAGCCAAGCCCCGGGGCTTGAGCAGTTCTTC
clone_size: .; j_call: TRBJ1-1; d_call: TRBD1; v_call: TRBV7-6; cdr3_aa: CASSATTGATEAFF; cdr3_nt: TGTGCCAGCAGCGCGACGACAGGGGCGACTGAAGCTTTCTTT
clone_size: .; j_call: TRBJ2-1; d_call: .; v_call: TRBV9; cdr3_aa: CASSAENMNEQFF; cdr3_nt: TGTGCCAGCAGCGCGGAAAATATGAATGAGCAGTTCTTC
clone_size: once; j_call: TRBJ2-1; d_call: TRBD2; v_call: TRBV7-8; cdr3_aa: CASESGTPGLDEQFF; cdr3_nt: TGTGCCAGCGAAAGCGGGACTCCCGGTCTCGATGAGCAGTTCTTC
clone_size: .; j_call: TRBJ2-2; d_call: .; v_call: TRBV23-1; cdr3_aa: CASSQSGGANTGELFF; cdr3_nt: TGCGCCAGCAGTCAATCGGGCGGCGCGAACACCGGGGAGCTGTTTTTT
clone_size: .; j_call: TRBJ2-3; d_call: TRBD2; v_call: TRBV11-2; cdr3_aa: CASSFLAGEVTDTQYF; cdr3_nt: TGTGCCAGCAGCTTTCTAGCGGGAGAGGTGACAGATACGCAGTATTTT
clone_size: .; j_call: TRBJ2-5; d_call: TRBD1; v_call: TRBV30; cdr3_aa: CAWSTGLQETQYF; cdr3_nt: TGTGCCTGGTCGACAGGGCTCCAAGAGACCCAGTACTTC
clone_size: .; j_call: TRBJ2-1; d_call: TRBD1; v_call: TRBV11-2; cdr3_aa: CASSYRGNEQFF; cdr3_nt: TGTGCCAGCAGCTACAGGGGTAATGAGCAGTTCTTC
clone_size: .; j_call: TRBJ1-2; d_call: .; v_call: TRBV5-1; cdr3_aa: CASNLGTSRGDGYTF; cdr3_nt: TGCGCCAGCAACTTGGGAACCAGTAGGGGGGATGGCTACACCTTC
clone_size: .; j_call: TRBJ1-4; d_call: TRBD1; v_call: TRBV5-6; cdr3_aa: CASLGRQGIDEKLFF; cdr3_nt: TGTGCCAGCCTTGGGCGACAGGGAATCGATGAAAAACTGTTTTTT
clone_size: .; j_call: TRBJ1-4; d_call: TRBD1; v_call: TRBV30; cdr3_aa: CAWSRDRGREKLFF; cdr3_nt: TGTGCCTGGTCGAGGGACAGGGGGCGAGAAAAACTGTTTTTT
clone_size: .; j_call: TRBJ2-1; d_call: .; v_call: TRBV19; cdr3_aa: CASNRASEDNEQFF; cdr3_nt: TGTGCCAGTAACAGGGCTAGCGAGGACAATGAGCAGTTCTTC
clone_size: .; j_call: TRBJ1-4; d_call: TRBD1; v_call: TRBV6-6; cdr3_aa: CASSSTGSGEKLFF; cdr3_nt: TGTGCCAGCAGTTCGACAGGGTCGGGTGAAAAACTGTTTTTT
clone_size: .; j_call: TRBJ2-2; d_call: .; v_call: TRBV30; cdr3_aa: CAWSLGTELFF; cdr3_nt: TGTGCCTGGAGTCTTGGGACAGAGCTGTTTTTT